Below, 21 T cell receptor beta chains from the same sample are listed, as sequenced in a study of shared clonotypes between healthy human individuals (dated by TCRdb to 2020 to 2021). Libraries were made using the immunoSEQ multiplex PCR assay. TCRdb holds this immuneACCESS table with in-frame rearrangements only. Some clones are missing; in checked studies, unresolved V genes explain under half, and the rest has no known cause. This sample comprises about 2.3 million clones, roughly 90% of them detected only once. The top ten constitute approximately 0.39% of the sample. The sample comprised naive CD4+ T cells from PBMCs. Interpreted using the paper, the cell subset or site label stands for: CD45RA+ positively selected. Receptor source: a man in his late teens or twenties in good health. Some clones in this sample may be carry-over from other donors' samples.

The count of this clone is one. V gene TRBV5-4 combines with J gene TRBJ1-2; D not certain. This CDR3 is built from 14 residues. CDR1 and CDR2 (germline): SGHNT, YYREEE (reference sequence). Trimming stripped 4 bases from V and 8 bases from J, with 18 bases between. The CDR3 sequence: CASSTSASLGGYTF. CDR3 DNA: TGTGCCAGCAGCACTTCGGCATCGCTTGGGGGCTACACCTTC.

This sequence joins TRBV5-6 and TRBJ1-4; D not resolved. CDR3 length: 15 residues. Trimming shortened V by 4 bases and J by 5 bases, and 15 bases separated the two germline ends. Germline CDR1 is SGHDT and CDR2 is YYEEEE. The CDR3 nucleotides read TGTGCCAGCAGCCGGGGTAGAGGTAGAAATGAAAAACTGTTTTTT. The encoded protein is CASSRGRGRNEKLFF.

V usage is TRBV28 and J usage is TRBJ2-7, with 10 bases identical to TRBD1. Trimming at V came to 5 bases and at J to 6 bases, leaving 13 bases not matched to a gene. There are 16 residues in the CDR3. CDR1 is MDHEN, CDR2 SYDVKM, per germline. The CDR3 DNA follows: TGTGCCAGCAGTGGATCCCCGGGACAGGGGAAGGGCGAGCAGTACTTC. The encoded protein is CASSGSPGQGKGEQYF.

This clone was seen a handful of times. The chain recombines TRBV27 with TRBJ2-6; D remains unclear. The CDR3 contains 13 residues. Germline V gene lookup returns CDR1 MNHEY and CDR2 SMNVEV (reference sequence). Deletions cut 9 bases from V and 0 bases from J, with 6 bases between. The CDR3 nucleotides read TGTGCCAGTGCGAGCTCTGGGGCCAACGTCCTGACTTTC. As protein: CASASSGANVLTF.

The V gene is TRBV7-9, the J gene TRBJ2-4; 7 bases map to TRBD1. Germline V CDR1 and CDR2: SEHNR, FQNEAQ (reference sequence). Unmatched junction bases numbered 12, after V lost 4 bases and J lost 6 bases. The CDR3 runs to 16 residues. The CDR3 spells CASSSQQGLKGNIQYF. The CDR3 DNA reads TGTGCCAGCAGCTCCCAACAGGGGCTAAAGGGAAACATTCAGTACTTC.

The chain combines TRBV4-2 with TRBJ1-5; 7 bases agree with TRBD1. The CDR3 is made up of 15 amino acids. Germline CDR1 LGHNA, CDR2 YNFKEQ. With V trimmed by 1 base and J by 6 bases, 6 bases remained unmatched. CDR3 sequence: CASSQGGAGGQPQHF. The CDR3 DNA reads TGTGCCAGCAGCCAAGGCGGGGCAGGGGGTCAGCCCCAGCATTTT.

This chain uses TRBV2 with TRBJ1-2; TRBD1 matches at 10 bases. CDR3 length: 15 residues. V trimming: 1 base; J trimming: 3 bases; junction bases outside the gene matches: 2. CDR1 SNHLY and CDR2 FYNNEI come from the germline V gene. CDR3 in DNA: TGTGCCAGCAGTGAAGAGACAGGGGGCTACTATGGCTACACCTTC. The encoded protein is CASSEETGGYYGYTF.

This rearrangement joins TRBV9 to TRBJ2-3; D may be TRBD1 (5 bases). From germline, CDR1 is SGDLS and CDR2 YYNGEE. V gave up 1 base and J gave up 2 bases, with 8 bases separating them. The CDR3 is made up of 14 amino acids. The CDR3 nucleotides read TGTGCCAGCAGCGTACTAGGGGACACAGATACGCAGTATTTT. This sequence encodes CASSVLGDTDTQYF.

The chain carries TRBV11-3 and TRBJ2-1; unclear D gene. Germline V gene sequence: CDR1 SGHNT, CDR2 YENEEA. This CDR3 comprises 16 residues. The ends were cut back, 1 base at V and 0 bases at J, with 10 bases in the middle. DNA for the CDR3: TGTGCCAGCAGCTTAGGAGCAGTCAGCTCCTACAATGAGCAGTTCTTC. It codes for CASSLGAVSSYNEQFF.

V gene TRBV28 combines with J gene TRBJ2-1, with TRBD2 matching over 10 bases. V dropped 3 bases and J dropped 0; count of bases not matched to a gene: 8. The CDR3 is 18 residues long. CDR1 is MDHEN and CDR2 is SYDVKM in the germline V gene. The chain's CDR3 is CASSFTSGTGSSYNEQFF. The CDR3 nucleotides are TGTGCCAGCAGTTTTACTAGCGGGACGGGGAGCTCCTACAATGAGCAGTTCTTC.

The J gene is TRBJ2-1, the V gene TRBV5-1; 12 bases map to TRBD2. The ends lost 0 bases at V and 10 bases at J; junction bases unmatched: 5. The CDR3 is 15 amino acids. The germline V gene has CDR1 SGHRS and CDR2 YFSETQ. CDR3 in DNA: TGCGCCAGCAGCTTGGGACTAGCGGGAGATCGCGAGCAGTTCTTC. It translates to CASSLGLAGDREQFF.

The chain combines TRBV5-1 with TRBJ1-1; TRBD1 might be the D (5 bases). CDR1 and CDR2 from the germline V gene are SGHRS and YFSETQ. V was shortened by 3 bases and J by 0 bases, with 12 bases between the two germline ends. The CDR3 spans 15 residues. CDR3 residues: CASSSGTVMNTEAFF. As DNA, the CDR3 is TGCGCCAGCAGCTCCGGGACGGTGATGAACACTGAAGCTTTCTTT.

The chain has TRBV5-1 and TRBJ2-5; TRBD2 matches at 10 bases. The length of the CDR3 is 15 residues. The V gene end was trimmed by 4 bases and the J gene end by 5 bases; junction bases not matched to a gene: 8. Germline V gene sequence: CDR1 SGHRS, CDR2 YFSETQ. DNA for the CDR3: TGCGCCAGCAGCCTAGCGGGAGTTGTAGGTGAGACCCAGTACTTC. It encodes CASSLAGVVGETQYF.

The chain joins TRBV6-5 to TRBJ1-2; D perhaps matches TRBD1 (5 bases). Germline loops: CDR1 MNHEY, CDR2 SVGAGI. V was pared by 0 bases and J by 7 bases, with 12 bases between. The CDR3 covers 14 residues. The CDR3, as DNA: TGTGCCAGCAGTTACTCCGGGGGGATTGGTGGCTACACCTTC. Protein: CASSYSGGIGGYTF.

This rearrangement joins TRBV23-1 to TRBJ2-3, with a possible D match to TRBD2 (5 bases). TRBV23-1 is classed as an ORF, of uncertain function. This CDR3 contains 22 residues. Trimming cost V 3 bases and J 0 bases, with 31 bases left between them. The CDR3 region has the DNA TGCGCCAGCAGTCACCCCGCCGCGAAGGCTCCAAAGGTGAGGACTAGCACAGATACGCAGTATTTT. Translated, it gives CASSHPAAKAPKVRTSTDTQYF.

The chain combines TRBV28 with TRBJ2-5; tentative D call: TRBD1 (5 bases). The CDR3 totals 15 residues. The germline CDR1 and CDR2 sequences are MDHEN and SYDVKM. Trimming took 3 bases from V and 2 from J, leaving 13 bases between them. This CDR3 reads CASSFLRHRQETQYF. CDR3 in DNA: TGTGCCAGCAGTTTCCTGCGTCACAGGCAAGAGACCCAGTACTTC.

CDR3 region: CASSFSGSAYNEQFF. CDR3 bases: TGTGCCAGCAGCTTTAGCGGGAGCGCCTACAATGAGCAGTTCTTC. The genes are TRBV9 and TRBJ2-1; TRBD2 matches at 9 bases. V dropped 4 bases and J dropped 2; count of bases not matched to a gene: 4. The CDR3 sequence is 15 residues long. Germline V gene sequence: CDR1 SGDLS, CDR2 YYNGEE.

About this clone itself: The same CDR3 also results from other DNA sequences found in this sample. The chain has TRBV5-1 and TRBJ2-3, with 9 bases fitting TRBD2. This CDR3 region has 15 residues. CDR1 SGHRS and CDR2 YFSETQ come from the germline V gene. J was trimmed by 3 bases and V by 0 bases; bases with no gene match: 2. This CDR3 is CASSLGLAGTDTQYF. DNA for the CDR3: TGCGCCAGCAGCTTGGGGCTAGCGGGGACAGATACGCAGTATTTT.

The chain uses TRBV30 and TRBJ1-5; 8 nucleotides line up with TRBD1. Germline CDR1 reads GTSNPN; CDR2 reads SVGIG (reference sequence). The CDR3 has 13 residues. V lost 3 bases and J lost 9; bases outside the gene matches: 7. This CDR3 is CAWSEDRGRPQHF. As DNA, the CDR3 is TGTGCCTGGAGCGAAGACAGGGGACGGCCCCAGCATTTT. Using reference TRBV30 and TRBJ1-5 for the parts outside the CDR3, the full variable domain is SQTIHQWPATLVQPVGSPLSLECTVEGTSNPNLYWYRQAAGRGLQLLFYSVGIGQISSEVPQNLSASRPQDRQFILSSKKLLLSDSGFYLCAWSEDRGRPQHFGDGTRLSIL.

The chain carries TRBV5-1 and TRBJ1-1; 10 nucleotides align to TRBD1. V lost 2 bases to trimming and J lost 3 bases; unmatched junction nucleotides: 7. Germline CDR1 SGHRS, CDR2 YFSETQ. The CDR3 spans 16 residues. The CDR3 DNA sequence: TGCGCCAGCAGCTTCTTGAACGGACAGGGGGACACTGAAGCTTTCTTT. Translating it yields CASSFLNGQGDTEAFF.

This chain's CDR3 is CASSPSRFNQPQHF. The DNA for the CDR3 is TGTGCCAGCTCACCAAGCAGGTTCAATCAGCCCCAGCATTTT. This chain links TRBV18 with TRBJ1-5, with D hard to call. Germline V gene sequence: CDR1 KGHSH, CDR2 LQKENI. Deletions cut 2 bases from V and 3 bases from J, with 8 bases between. The CDR3 is made up of 14 amino acids.